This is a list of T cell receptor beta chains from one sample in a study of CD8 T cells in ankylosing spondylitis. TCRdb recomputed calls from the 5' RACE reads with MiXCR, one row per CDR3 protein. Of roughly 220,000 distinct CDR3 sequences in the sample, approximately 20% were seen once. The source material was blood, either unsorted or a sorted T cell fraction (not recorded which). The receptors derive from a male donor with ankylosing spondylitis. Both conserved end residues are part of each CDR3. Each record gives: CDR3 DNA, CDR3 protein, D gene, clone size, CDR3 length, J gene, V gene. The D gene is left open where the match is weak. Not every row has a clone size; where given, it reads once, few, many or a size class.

cdr3_nt: TGTGCCAGCAGCGTAGATGGACTAGCGGGGACCGCGAACACCGGGGAGCTGTTTTTT; cdr3_aa: CASSVDGLAGTANTGELFF; d_call: TRBD2; clone_size: few; cdr3_length: 19; j_call: TRBJ2-2; v_call: TRBV9
cdr3_nt: TGTGCCAGCAGTTTAGGAGGTGCGGTCGAGCAGTACTTC; cdr3_aa: CASSLGGAVEQYF; d_call: .; clone_size: few; cdr3_length: 13; j_call: TRBJ2-7; v_call: TRBV27
cdr3_nt: TGTGCCAGCAGTTTAGGGGGGGTTGTAGAGACCCAGTACTTC; cdr3_aa: CASSLGGVVETQYF; d_call: .; clone_size: .; cdr3_length: 14; j_call: TRBJ2-5; v_call: TRBV12-3/TRBV12-4
cdr3_nt: TGCGCCAGCAGCCAAGATGGGGCGGGAGAACTTAACAATGAGCAGTTCTTC; cdr3_aa: CASSQDGAGELNNEQFF; d_call: TRBD2; clone_size: .; cdr3_length: 17; j_call: TRBJ2-1; v_call: TRBV4-3
cdr3_nt: TGTGCCAGCGTCCCGGACCCTATGAACACCGGGGAGCTGTTTTTT; cdr3_aa: CASVPDPMNTGELFF; d_call: .; clone_size: many; cdr3_length: 15; j_call: TRBJ2-2; v_call: TRBV11-2
cdr3_nt: TGCGCCAGCAGTGATTCCGGGGGCCCCGAGACCCAGTACTTC; cdr3_aa: CASSDSGGPETQYF; d_call: .; clone_size: few; cdr3_length: 14; j_call: TRBJ2-5; v_call: TRBV10-2
cdr3_nt: TGTGCCAGCACCCACGAAAAGGGGATAGATCAGCCCCAGCATTTT; cdr3_aa: CASTHEKGIDQPQHF; d_call: .; clone_size: .; cdr3_length: 15; j_call: TRBJ1-5; v_call: TRBV28
cdr3_nt: TGCGCCAGCAGCCACTACAGGGGGCGCACCTTC; cdr3_aa: CASSHYRGRTF; d_call: TRBD1; clone_size: .; cdr3_length: 11; j_call: TRBJ1-2; v_call: TRBV4-1
cdr3_nt: TGTGCCAGCAGCTTCCAGCGGGGGGCCCTCTACAATGAGCAGTTCTTC; cdr3_aa: CASSFQRGALYNEQFF; d_call: TRBD2; clone_size: .; cdr3_length: 16; j_call: TRBJ2-1; v_call: TRBV7-6
cdr3_nt: TGTGCCACCAGCAGCGGGGACAGGGGGGATCACACTGAAGCTTTCTTT; cdr3_aa: CATSSGDRGDHTEAFF; d_call: TRBD1; clone_size: .; cdr3_length: 16; j_call: TRBJ1-1; v_call: TRBV15
cdr3_nt: TGTGCCAGCAGCGCCTTTGAGGGCTCGACTAATGAAAAACTGTTTTTT; cdr3_aa: CASSAFEGSTNEKLFF; d_call: .; clone_size: .; cdr3_length: 16; j_call: TRBJ1-4; v_call: TRBV7-9
cdr3_nt: TGTGACACCGGGGAGCTGTTTTTT; cdr3_aa: CDTGELFF; d_call: .; clone_size: few; cdr3_length: 8; j_call: TRBJ2-2; v_call: TRBV5-1
cdr3_nt: TGCAGCGCTGACAGGGGGGAGACCCAGTACTTC; cdr3_aa: CSADRGETQYF; d_call: TRBD1; clone_size: many; cdr3_length: 11; j_call: TRBJ2-5; v_call: TRBV29-1
cdr3_nt: TGTGCCAGCCTGGGACAGAGTCCCTACGAGCAGTACTTC; cdr3_aa: CASLGQSPYEQYF; d_call: TRBD1; clone_size: few; cdr3_length: 13; j_call: TRBJ2-7; v_call: TRBV6-2/TRBV6-3
cdr3_nt: TGTGCCAGCAGTGGTAGCGGGGGCACAGATACGCAGTATTTT; cdr3_aa: CASSGSGGTDTQYF; d_call: TRBD2; clone_size: few; cdr3_length: 14; j_call: TRBJ2-3; v_call: TRBV6-4
cdr3_nt: TGTGCCAGCAGCCACGGGACAGGGGAGTTCTACGAGCAGTACTTC; cdr3_aa: CASSHGTGEFYEQYF; d_call: TRBD1; clone_size: few; cdr3_length: 15; j_call: TRBJ2-7; v_call: TRBV4-2
cdr3_nt: TGTGCCAGCAGCCAACGGTGGGCTAGCGGGGGCCCTAGCTCCTACAATGAGCAGTTCTTC; cdr3_aa: CASSQRWASGGPSSYNEQFF; d_call: TRBD2; clone_size: .; cdr3_length: 20; j_call: TRBJ2-1; v_call: TRBV3-1
cdr3_nt: TGCGCCAGCAGCCCTACGACTATCTACGAGCAGTACTTC; cdr3_aa: CASSPTTIYEQYF; d_call: .; clone_size: .; cdr3_length: 13; j_call: TRBJ2-7; v_call: TRBV4-1
cdr3_nt: TGTGCCAGCAGCTTAGAAGGGTGGGCTAGCAACACAGATACGCAGTATTTT; cdr3_aa: CASSLEGWASNTDTQYF; d_call: .; clone_size: few; cdr3_length: 17; j_call: TRBJ2-3; v_call: TRBV7-8
cdr3_nt: TGTGCCAGCAGCCCGGGGAGCGGGGGGGCGTATGAGCAGTTCTTC; cdr3_aa: CASSPGSGGAYEQFF; d_call: TRBD2; clone_size: few; cdr3_length: 15; j_call: TRBJ2-1; v_call: TRBV6-1
cdr3_nt: TGTGCCAGCAGTTCACTAGCGGGGGGCTACAATGAGCAGTTCTTC; cdr3_aa: CASSSLAGGYNEQFF; d_call: TRBD2; clone_size: .; cdr3_length: 15; j_call: TRBJ2-1; v_call: TRBV7-6
cdr3_nt: TGTGCCAGCAGCTTGGAGGTGGACTATAATTCACCCCTCCACTTT; cdr3_aa: CASSLEVDYNSPLHF; d_call: .; clone_size: .; cdr3_length: 15; j_call: TRBJ1-6; v_call: TRBV7-3
cdr3_nt: TGTGCCAGCAGCCCCTTAACCAGTCTGGATACGCAGTATTTT; cdr3_aa: CASSPLTSLDTQYF; d_call: .; clone_size: .; cdr3_length: 14; j_call: TRBJ2-3; v_call: TRBV5-4
cdr3_nt: TGCGCCAGCAGCTTGGGGGAAATTTGGGGGGATAATGAAAAACTGTTTTTT; cdr3_aa: CASSLGEIWGDNEKLFF; d_call: .; clone_size: few; cdr3_length: 17; j_call: TRBJ1-4; v_call: TRBV5-1
cdr3_nt: TGTGCCAGCAGTGATAATGCGGCTTTCTTT; cdr3_aa: CASSDNAAFF; d_call: .; clone_size: .; cdr3_length: 10; j_call: TRBJ1-1; v_call: TRBV6-1
cdr3_nt: TGTGCCAGCAGCAACATGCCGGGACAGGGGACCGGGGAGCTGTTTTTT; cdr3_aa: CASSNMPGQGTGELFF; d_call: TRBD1; clone_size: few; cdr3_length: 16; j_call: TRBJ2-2; v_call: TRBV28
cdr3_nt: TGTGCCAGCAGCATCAATGACATTATCTCCTACAATGAGCAGTTCTTC; cdr3_aa: CASSINDIISYNEQFF; d_call: .; clone_size: few; cdr3_length: 16; j_call: TRBJ2-1; v_call: TRBV5-5
cdr3_nt: TGCAGTGCTCTTGGGGAGGGCCTTCCCTACAATGAGCAGTTCTTC; cdr3_aa: CSALGEGLPYNEQFF; d_call: TRBD2; clone_size: .; cdr3_length: 15; j_call: TRBJ2-1; v_call: TRBV20-1
cdr3_nt: TGTGCCTGGATCCCATTGACAGGGAACACTGAAGCTTTCTTT; cdr3_aa: CAWIPLTGNTEAFF; d_call: .; clone_size: few; cdr3_length: 14; j_call: TRBJ1-1; v_call: TRBV30
cdr3_nt: TGCGCCAGCAGTGAGTCTCCCCTAGGGGAGTACACCGGGGAGCTGTTTTTT; cdr3_aa: CASSESPLGEYTGELFF; d_call: .; clone_size: many; cdr3_length: 17; j_call: TRBJ2-2; v_call: TRBV10-2
cdr3_nt: TGTGCCAGCAGCTTAATTGTAGGCGGGAGCACAGATACGCAGTATTTT; cdr3_aa: CASSLIVGGSTDTQYF; d_call: .; clone_size: .; cdr3_length: 16; j_call: TRBJ2-3; v_call: TRBV7-3
cdr3_nt: TGTGCCAGCAGCTTTAGGCTCGGGGGCGCTAACCACACCGGGGAGCTGTTTTTT; cdr3_aa: CASSFRLGGANHTGELFF; d_call: .; clone_size: .; cdr3_length: 18; j_call: TRBJ2-2; v_call: TRBV5-6
cdr3_nt: TGTGCCAGCAGCTTAGCGTTCAATGAGCAGTTCTTC; cdr3_aa: CASSLAFNEQFF; d_call: .; clone_size: .; cdr3_length: 12; j_call: TRBJ2-1; v_call: TRBV7-2
cdr3_nt: TGCAGTGCTAGAGAATGGGGGGGTAGAGAGACCCAGTACTTC; cdr3_aa: CSAREWGGRETQYF; d_call: TRBD2; clone_size: .; cdr3_length: 14; j_call: TRBJ2-5; v_call: TRBV20-1
cdr3_nt: TGTGCCAGCAGTTACACGACAGGGAACACTGAAGCTTTCTTT; cdr3_aa: CASSYTTGNTEAFF; d_call: .; clone_size: many; cdr3_length: 14; j_call: TRBJ1-1; v_call: TRBV12-3/TRBV12-4
cdr3_nt: TGCGCCAGCAGCCAAGAATTCAGGGCGGGGTACGAGCAGTACTTC; cdr3_aa: CASSQEFRAGYEQYF; d_call: .; clone_size: .; cdr3_length: 15; j_call: TRBJ2-7; v_call: TRBV4-1
cdr3_nt: TGTGCCAGCAGCTTAGAGAACAGGGCTGGCTACACCTTC; cdr3_aa: CASSLENRAGYTF; d_call: .; clone_size: .; cdr3_length: 13; j_call: TRBJ1-2; v_call: TRBV7-9
cdr3_nt: TGTGTCACACTAGCGGGGCCTACAGATACGCAGTATTTT; cdr3_aa: CVTLAGPTDTQYF; d_call: TRBD2; clone_size: .; cdr3_length: 13; j_call: TRBJ2-3; v_call: TRBV6-1
cdr3_nt: TGTGCCAGCAGCTCGCAGCCTCGGTCCTCACTCCACGAGCAGTACTTC; cdr3_aa: CASSSQPRSSLHEQYF; d_call: .; clone_size: few; cdr3_length: 16; j_call: TRBJ2-7; v_call: TRBV11-1
cdr3_nt: TGTGCCATCAGTGAACCCCTAGCGGGAGGTTCTTACGAGCAGTACTTC; cdr3_aa: CAISEPLAGGSYEQYF; d_call: TRBD2; clone_size: .; cdr3_length: 16; j_call: TRBJ2-7; v_call: TRBV10-3
cdr3_nt: TGTGCCAGTAGTATTTTCGACAGTAGTACCACTGAAGCTTTCTTT; cdr3_aa: CASSIFDSSTTEAFF; d_call: .; clone_size: .; cdr3_length: 15; j_call: TRBJ1-1; v_call: TRBV19
cdr3_nt: TGTGCCAGCAGCCAAGAGGCGTTCATGAACACTGAAGCTTTCTTT; cdr3_aa: CASSQEAFMNTEAFF; d_call: .; clone_size: many; cdr3_length: 15; j_call: TRBJ1-1; v_call: TRBV4-2
cdr3_nt: TGTGCCAGCAGCGGGGGATGGGGCGACAATGAGCAGTTCTTC; cdr3_aa: CASSGGWGDNEQFF; d_call: .; clone_size: few; cdr3_length: 14; j_call: TRBJ2-1; v_call: TRBV9
cdr3_nt: TGCAGTGCTAGCACTAGCGGGGGGGGAAATGAGCAGTTCTTC; cdr3_aa: CSASTSGGGNEQFF; d_call: TRBD2; clone_size: few; cdr3_length: 14; j_call: TRBJ2-1; v_call: TRBV20-1
cdr3_nt: TGTGCCTGGAGTACGACAGGGGAAATATCCTACGAGCAGTACTTC; cdr3_aa: CAWSTTGEISYEQYF; d_call: TRBD1; clone_size: few; cdr3_length: 15; j_call: TRBJ2-7; v_call: TRBV30
cdr3_nt: TGTGCCAGCAGTGATCCGGGACAGGGGATCTTGCTTTCTGAAGCTTTCTTT; cdr3_aa: CASSDPGQGILLSEAFF; d_call: TRBD1; clone_size: many; cdr3_length: 17; j_call: TRBJ1-1; v_call: TRBV6-1
cdr3_nt: TGTGCCTCGGGGCCCGACGGTGATCAGCCCCAGCATTTT; cdr3_aa: CASGPDGDQPQHF; d_call: .; clone_size: few; cdr3_length: 13; j_call: TRBJ1-5; v_call: TRBV6-6